These 27 T cell receptor beta chains were sequenced from one sample in a study of response to subunit inactivated influenza vaccine (dated by TCRdb to between 2018 and 2020). The library was built by means of RT-PCR. Instrument on record: Illumina HiSeq 2500. The public reads were reanalyzed by TCRdb: fastp trimming at Q25, MiXCR alignment, in-frame beta chains only. Rows are unified per CDR3 protein, each entry keeping the most common DNA and genes. Within this sample are around 790,000 distinct CDR3 sequences, with 21% of them counted one time only. The top ten clones comprise around 9.6% of the sample. The sequencing here drew on PBMCs from blood, taken 5 days after vaccination. These receptors were obtained from a man aged 50-59 years who received an inactivated influenza vaccine. Donor details come from another sample of the same person, matched by shared clones.

CDR3 sequence (DNA): TGCAGCGTTGCCACTATGACAGGGAGTCTCGGCGAGCAGTACTTC. It is translated as CSVATMTGSLGEQYF. J is TRBJ2-7 and V is TRBV29-1; 7 bases map to TRBD1. With V trimmed by 4 bases and J by 6 bases, 15 bases remained unmatched. Germline V gives CDR1 SQVTM, CDR2 ANQGSEA. The CDR3 has 15 amino acids.

This clonotype was observed many times. The chain recombines TRBV5-1 with TRBJ2-1, with a tentative D call TRBD2 (6 bases). The germline CDR1 and CDR2 sequences are SGHRS and YFSETQ. V gave up 7 bases and J gave up 1 base, with 15 bases separating them. The CDR3 is 15 residues long. The chain's CDR3 is CASATSGSSYNEQFF. The CDR3 nucleotides are TGCGCCAGCGCCACCAGCGGGTCTTCCTACAATGAGCAGTTCTTC.

This clonotype was counted only a few times. V usage is TRBV4-2 and J usage is TRBJ2-3, with 15 positions matching TRBD2. The trim removed 4 bases at V and 3 bases at J, leaving 8 bases unmatched. Germline assignment: CDR1 LGHNA and CDR2 YNFKEQ. There are 18 residues in the CDR3. CDR3 residues: CASSPGTSGGRETDTQYF. In DNA form, the CDR3 reads TGTGCCAGCAGCCCGGGGACTAGCGGGGGGAGGGAGACAGATACGCAGTATTTT.

The CDR3 sequence: CASSTLRGGLTYEQFF. The CDR3, as DNA: TGCGCCAGCAGCACCCTCCGGGGGGGGCTAACGTATGAGCAGTTCTTC. The chain has TRBV5-1 and TRBJ2-1; 8 nucleotides match TRBD2. The J segment lost 8 bases and the V segment lost 4 bases, leaving 14 bases of the junction unmatched. Looked up from germline, CDR1 is SGHRS and CDR2 is YFSETQ. CDR3 length equals 16 residues.

This clonotype was counted a few times. The rearrangement joins TRBV3-1 to TRBJ1-4, with no clear D. Germline V gives CDR1 LGHDT, CDR2 YNNKEL (reference sequence). Trimming shortened V by 1 base and J by 4 bases, and 4 bases separated the two germline ends. This CDR3 has 13 residues. CDR3 nucleotides: TGTGCCAGCAGCCAAGGGCGTAATGAAAAACTGTTTTTT. Its translation is CASSQGRNEKLFF.

CDR3: CSARELGERTGELFF. The CDR3 coding sequence is TGCAGTGCTAGAGAGTTGGGGGAGAGGACCGGGGAGCTGTTTTTT. The rearrangement joins TRBV20-1 to TRBJ2-2, with D perhaps TRBD1 or TRBD2 (5 bases each). Germline assignment: CDR1 DFQATT and CDR2 SNEGSKA (reference sequence). The CDR3 runs 15 residues. The V end was cut by 0 bases, the J end by 5 bases, with 13 bases between.

This clonotype was recorded once. The chain links TRBV7-9 to TRBJ2-5; D is tentatively TRBD1 or TRBD2 (6 bases each). The CDR3 runs to 15 residues. Germline CDR1 reads SEHNR; CDR2 reads FQNEAQ (reference sequence). The V gene lost 0 bases and the J gene lost 5 bases, with 13 bases spanning the gap. The CDR3 nucleotides are TGTGCCAGCAGCTTAGCACCGGGGGCAGAGGAGACCCAGTACTTC. Protein sequence: CASSLAPGAEETQYF.

The chain links TRBV20-1 to TRBJ2-1, with 9 bases aligning to TRBD1. The CDR3 runs to 15 residues. Germline CDR1 and CDR2: DFQATT and SNEGSKA (reference sequence). Trimming took 6 bases from V and 1 from J; bases not matched to a gene: 7. The CDR3 loop reads CSANNRGPSYNEQFF. CDR3 DNA sequence: TGCAGTGCAAATAACAGGGGGCCGTCCTACAATGAGCAGTTCTTC.

This clonotype showed up just once. CDR3 sequence (DNA): TGTGCCATCAGTGAGGCTAGTGGGAAAGAGACCCAGTACTTC. Its protein product is CAISEASGKETQYF. The chain couples TRBV10-3 to TRBJ2-5; no definite D call. The CDR3 totals 14 residues. V gave up 2 bases and J gave up 3 bases, with 10 bases separating them. Germline loops: CDR1 ENHRY, CDR2 SYGVKD.

The chain joins TRBV10-3 to TRBJ2-2; 7 bases are shared with TRBD2. The germline CDR1 and CDR2 sequences are ENHRY and SYGVKD. J was trimmed by 4 bases and V by 4 bases; bases with no gene match: 6. This CDR3 comprises 15 residues. CDR3 DNA: TGTGCCATCAGTGTTAGTGGGAGGGCCACCGGGGAGCTGTTTTTT. It is translated as CAISVSGRATGELFF.

The rearrangement uses TRBV29-1 and TRBJ2-7, with 7 bases identical to TRBD2. CDR1 and CDR2 (germline): SQVTM, ANQGSEA. CDR3 size: 14 residues. V was pared by 6 bases and J by 6 bases, with 14 bases of the junction left unmatched. The CDR3 DNA follows: TGCAGCGTCCCCCGCGTGCAGGGAGGGACCGAGCAGTACTTC. Residues: CSVPRVQGGTEQYF.

This clonotype was observed at least ten times. The chain uses TRBV3-1 and TRBJ2-7; D call uncertain. Germline loops: CDR1 LGHDT, CDR2 YNNKEL (reference sequence). V dropped 4 bases and J dropped 7 bases, with 11 bases sitting between them. The CDR3 covers 12 residues. CDR3 DNA: TGTGCCAGCAGCCTCCGGGCTGGGGAGCAGTACTTC. It codes for CASSLRAGEQYF.

This clonotype was observed a handful of times. V is TRBV15 and J is TRBJ1-6; TRBD1 agrees at 7 bases. In germline, CDR1 is LNHNV, CDR2 YYDKDF (reference sequence). The CDR3 is made up of 13 amino acids. J was trimmed by 14 bases and V by 0 bases; bases with no gene match: 4. CDR3 loop: CATSRDKGGSLHF. The CDR3 DNA reads as TGTGCCACCAGCAGAGATAAAGGGGGCTCCCTCCACTTT.

V and J are TRBV10-3 and TRBJ1-5; D possibly corresponds to TRBD1 (6 bases). Germline V CDR1 and CDR2: ENHRY, SYGVKD. V lost 5 bases to trimming and J lost 4 bases, with 9 bases between them. The CDR3 contains 13 residues. CDR3 residues: CAISLDRNQPQHF. Written as DNA, the CDR3 is TGTGCCATCAGTTTGGACAGAAATCAGCCCCAGCATTTT.

This clonotype was counted a few times. This chain links TRBV30 with TRBJ2-7, with a tentative D call TRBD2 (6 bases). The CDR3 runs to 13 residues. Germline assignment: CDR1 GTSNPN and CDR2 SVGIG (reference sequence). Trimming took 4 bases from V and 4 from J, leaving 14 bases between them. As DNA, the CDR3 is TGTGCCTGGAACTCGGGACTGTGGTACGAGCAGTACTTC. Amino acids: CAWNSGLWYEQYF. The full variable domain, in which reference TRBV30 and TRBJ2-7 provide the parts outside the CDR3, is SQTIHQWPATLVQPVGSPLSLECTVEGTSNPNLYWYRQAAGRGLQLLFYSVGIGQISSEVPQNLSASRPQDRQFILSSKKLLLSDSGFYLCAWNSGLWYEQYFGPGTRLTVT.

The rearrangement links TRBV6-1 to TRBJ2-1; 11 nucleotides line up with TRBD1. Germline V lookup: CDR1 MNHNS, CDR2 SASEGT. V was clipped by 6 bases and J by 6 bases; unmatched bases: 4. This CDR3 is 14 amino acids long. The CDR3 nucleotides read TGTGCCAGCAGAACGGACAGGGGGCGCAATGAGCAGTTCTTC. Its translation is CASRTDRGRNEQFF.

This rearrangement joins TRBV24-1 to TRBJ1-1; D unclear. The CDR3 runs 13 residues. Germline-derived CDR1 and CDR2 are KGHDR and SFDVKD. Deletions cut 7 bases from V and 1 base from J, with 9 bases between. CDR3 in amino acids: CATRESGNTEAFF. CDR3 in DNA: TGTGCCACCAGGGAATCAGGGAACACTGAAGCTTTCTTT.

This clonotype was seen repeatedly, ten times or more. The V gene is TRBV20-1, the J gene TRBJ1-1; D may be TRBD1 (6 bases). This CDR3 comprises 14 residues. The V end lost 1 base, the J end lost 1 base, and 10 bases lay between the germline ends. Germline-derived CDR1 and CDR2 are DFQATT and SNEGSKA (reference sequence). The CDR3 protein is CSARGGAGNTEAFF. CDR3 coding DNA: TGCAGTGCTAGAGGGGGGGCTGGGAACACTGAAGCTTTCTTT.

V and J are TRBV10-2 and TRBJ2-5; 10 bases agree with TRBD2. Germline V lookup: CDR1 WSHSY, CDR2 SAAADI. The CDR3 totals 15 residues. V shed 2 bases, J shed 8 bases, and the junction held 8 bases outside the gene matches. CDR3 nucleotide sequence: TGCGCCAGCAGTGAGACGGCTAGCGGGGGACCAACCCAGTACTTC. Encoded protein: CASSETASGGPTQYF.

A few counts support this clonotype. DNA for the CDR3: TGTGCCATCCAGGGGGCGGGGTCGTTATACAATGAGCAGTTCTTC. Its protein is CAIQGAGSLYNEQFF. The chain combines TRBV6-1 with TRBJ2-1, with 8 positions matching TRBD1. The germline CDR1 and CDR2 sequences are MNHNS and SASEGT. V lost 10 bases and J lost 4; bases outside the gene matches: 12. The length of the CDR3 is 15 residues.

The table lists this clonotype with many counts. The rearrangement links TRBV12-3 or TRBV12-4 to TRBJ2-4; 7 bases line up with TRBD1. J lost 9 bases, V lost 4 bases, and 9 bases had no gene match. The CDR3 consists of 14 residues. CDR3 loop: CASSWTGGEGIQYF. In DNA form, the CDR3 reads TGTGCCAGCAGTTGGACAGGCGGTGAGGGCATTCAGTACTTC.

This clonotype was counted many times. The chain uses TRBV5-1 and TRBJ2-5; the D is unclear. This CDR3 spans 13 amino acids. Per germline, CDR1 SGHRS and CDR2 YFSETQ. The ends were cut back, 0 bases at V and 4 bases at J, with 7 bases in the middle. In DNA form, the CDR3 reads TGCGCCAGCAGCTTGGGGGCGCGAGAGACCCAGTACTTC. Translation gives CASSLGARETQYF.

This clonotype has just a few counts. DNA of the CDR3: TGTGCCAGCAGTTACACAGGGGGCACTGAAGCTTTCTTT. Its protein is CASSYTGGTEAFF. The chain links TRBV6-6 to TRBJ1-1; TRBD1 aligns across 8 bases. Germline assignment: CDR1 MNHNY and CDR2 SVGAGI (reference sequence). CDR3 length: 13 residues. J was trimmed by 4 bases and V by 2 bases; bases with no gene match: 0.

The gene calls are TRBV4-3 and TRBJ2-1, with 12 bases matching TRBD2. After removal of 4 bases from V and 7 bases from J, the junction contained 8 bases not matched to a gene. Germline V gene lookup returns CDR1 LGHNA and CDR2 YSLEER. The CDR3 covers 16 residues. The CDR3 spells CASSLFLAGGSNEQFF. The CDR3 nucleotides are TGCGCCAGCAGCCTGTTCCTAGCGGGAGGGTCTAATGAGCAGTTCTTC.

The V call is TRBV7-9, the J call TRBJ2-3; D is possibly TRBD2 (5 bases). From germline, CDR1 is SEHNR and CDR2 FQNEAQ (reference sequence). V shed 5 bases and J shed 6 bases, with 21 bases lying between them. The CDR3 has 16 residues. CDR3 sequence reads: CASSPDPWGVRDTQYF. The DNA of the CDR3 is TGTGCCAGCAGCCCAGATCCCTGGGGAGTCAGGGATACGCAGTATTTT.

J is TRBJ2-5 and V is TRBV20-1, with D hard to call. CDR3 size: 11 residues. Trimming stripped 6 bases from V and 2 bases from J, with 7 bases between. Germline values: CDR1 DFQATT, CDR2 SNEGSKA (reference sequence). Here the CDR3 reads CSASEQETQYF. CDR3 nucleotides: TGCAGTGCCTCGGAGCAAGAGACCCAGTACTTC.

The chain combines TRBV14 with TRBJ2-4; D ambiguous. The CDR3 contains 12 residues. CDR1 and CDR2 (germline): SGHDN, FVKESK. Trimming removed 0 bases from V and 12 bases from J, with 9 bases in between. The CDR3 coding sequence is TGTGCCAGCAGCCAAGAGCCAGGCTATCAGTACTTC. The encoded protein is CASSQEPGYQYF.